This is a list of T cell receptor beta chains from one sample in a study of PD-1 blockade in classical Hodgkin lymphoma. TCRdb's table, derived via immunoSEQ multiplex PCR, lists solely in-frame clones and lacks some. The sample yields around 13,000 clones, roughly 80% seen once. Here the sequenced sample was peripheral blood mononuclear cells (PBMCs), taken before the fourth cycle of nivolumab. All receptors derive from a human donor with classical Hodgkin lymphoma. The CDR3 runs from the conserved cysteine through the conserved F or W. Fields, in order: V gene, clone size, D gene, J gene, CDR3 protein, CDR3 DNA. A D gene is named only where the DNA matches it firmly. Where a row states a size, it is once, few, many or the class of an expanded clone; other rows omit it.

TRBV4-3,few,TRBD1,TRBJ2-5,CASSPYRDRETQYF,TGCGCCAGCAGCCCATACCGGGACAGGGAGACCCAGTACTTC
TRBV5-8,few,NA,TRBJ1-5,CASHSNQPQHF,TGTGCCAGCCATAGCAATCAGCCCCAGCATTTT
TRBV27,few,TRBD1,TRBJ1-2,CASSFGDRGLDGYTF,TGTGCCAGCAGTTTCGGGGACAGGGGGCTCGATGGCTACACCTTC
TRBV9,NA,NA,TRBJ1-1,CASSAPRSTEAFF,TGTGCCAGCAGCGCGCCCCGGTCCACTGAAGCTTTCTTT
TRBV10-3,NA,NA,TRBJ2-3,CAISELADTQYF,TGTGCCATCAGTGAACTAGCAGATACGCAGTATTTT
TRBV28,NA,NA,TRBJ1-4,CASSLQGATNEKLFF,TGTGCCAGCAGTTTACAGGGCGCAACTAATGAAAAACTGTTTTTT
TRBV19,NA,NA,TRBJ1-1,CASKAPGGSGEAFF,TGTGCCAGTAAGGCTCCGGGAGGGAGTGGGGAAGCTTTCTTT
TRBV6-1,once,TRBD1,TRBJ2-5,CASRGTGAASETQYF,TGTGCCAGCAGAGGAACAGGGGCGGCGAGTGAGACCCAGTACTTC
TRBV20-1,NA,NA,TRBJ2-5,CSAAETQYF,TGCAGTGCTGCGGAGACCCAGTACTTC
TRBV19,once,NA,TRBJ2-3,CARGFSTDTQYF,TGTGCCAGGGGGTTCAGCACAGATACGCAGTATTTT
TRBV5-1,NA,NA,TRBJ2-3,CASSRDGPTDTQYF,TGCGCCAGCAGCCGGGACGGACCCACAGATACGCAGTATTTT
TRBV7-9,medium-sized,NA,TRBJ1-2,CASSPQGRQGDYGYTF,TGTGCCAGCAGCCCGCAGGGACGGCAGGGCGACTATGGCTACACCTTC
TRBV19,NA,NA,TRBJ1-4,CATGDEKLFF,TGTGCCACCGGGGATGAAAAACTGTTTTTT
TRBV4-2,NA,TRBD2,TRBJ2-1,CASSQGEAGRGGLINEQFF,TGTGCCAGCAGCCAAGGTGAGGCGGGGCGGGGGGGCCTTATCAATGAGCAGTTCTTC
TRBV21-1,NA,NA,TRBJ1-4,CASSKDNNEKLFF,TGTGCCAGCAGCAAAGACAATAATGAAAAACTGTTTTTT
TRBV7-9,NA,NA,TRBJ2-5,CASSLAGETQYF,TGTGCCAGCAGCTTAGCCGGGGAGACCCAGTACTTC
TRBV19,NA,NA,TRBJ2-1,CASSIDLGRVGEQFF,TGTGCCAGTAGTATAGATCTAGGCAGGGTGGGTGAGCAGTTCTTC
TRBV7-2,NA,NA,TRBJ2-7,CASSLGPGTYEQYF,TGTGCCAGCAGCTTAGGACCCGGTACCTACGAGCAGTACTTC
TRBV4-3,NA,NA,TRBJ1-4,CASSQLPGGDEKLFF,TGCGCCAGCAGCCAACTACCCGGGGGGGATGAAAAACTGTTTTTT
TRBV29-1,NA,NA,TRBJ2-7,CSFCLLWEEQYF,TGCAGCTTCTGTCTCCTCTGGGAGGAGCAGTACTTC
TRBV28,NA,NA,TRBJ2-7,CASSLYGLPSSYEQYF,TGTGCCAGCAGTTTATATGGGCTGCCAAGCTCCTACGAGCAGTACTTC
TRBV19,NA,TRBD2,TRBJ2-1,CASSRTSGPYNEQFF,TGTGCCAGTAGCCGGACTAGCGGGCCTTACAATGAGCAGTTCTTC
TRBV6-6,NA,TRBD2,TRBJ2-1,CASTREVSDEQFF,TGTGCCAGCACCCGGGAGGTGAGCGATGAGCAGTTCTTC
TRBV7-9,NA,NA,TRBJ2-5,CASSLQGGGETQYF,TGTGCCAGCAGCTTACAGGGAGGAGGGGAGACCCAGTACTTC
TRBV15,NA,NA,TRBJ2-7,CATSRDRQGVGEQYF,TGTGCCACCAGCAGAGATCGGCAGGGCGTCGGCGAGCAGTACTTC
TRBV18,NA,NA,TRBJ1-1,CASSPGGQGREAFF,TGTGCCAGCTCACCAGGGGGGCAGGGGCGTGAAGCTTTCTTT
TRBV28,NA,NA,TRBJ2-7,CASRRPGYEQYF,TGTGCCAGCAGGAGACCAGGCTACGAGCAGTACTTC
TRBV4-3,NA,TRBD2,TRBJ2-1,CASSHYLAANEQFF,TGCGCCAGCAGCCACTACCTAGCGGCCAATGAGCAGTTCTTC
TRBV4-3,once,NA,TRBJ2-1,CASSQDAGYYNEQFF,TGCGCCAGCAGCCAAGATGCAGGGTACTACAATGAGCAGTTCTTC